Sequencing of this T cell receptor beta chain was carried out in a study of CD8+CD57+ T cells in acquired aplastic anemia. Study results and limitations: Some 29 CD8+ CDR3 sequences were shared between patients and controls. The study found no significant CD8+ Simpson's diversity difference between patients and controls.

Regarding this clonotype: Its matching antigen is unknown.

An expansion of CD8+CD57+ cells by flow cytometry had been shown in patients chosen for sequencing. Genomic DNA templated the TCR beta VDJ and CDR3 profiling. Via MiXCR, TCRdb re-called the reads, giving one row per CDR3 protein. The table has fewer than 250,000 distinct CDR3 sequences, approximately 45% seen once. Trimming left V 3 bases short and J 5 bases short, with 14 bases between. There are 15 residues in the CDR3. Germline V gives CDR1 LNHDA, CDR2 SQIVND (reference sequence). This TCR came from a human donor with aplastic anemia. V and J are TRBV19 and TRBJ2-1; D may match TRBD1 or TRBD2 (5 bases each). The sequenced sample was sorted CD4+, CD8+, or CD8+CD57+ T cells (not recorded which) from PBMCs. The chain's CDR3 is CASSMWGRWDNEQFF. CDR3 DNA sequence: TGTGCCAGTAGTATGTGGGGGAGATGGGACAATGAGCAGTTCTTC.